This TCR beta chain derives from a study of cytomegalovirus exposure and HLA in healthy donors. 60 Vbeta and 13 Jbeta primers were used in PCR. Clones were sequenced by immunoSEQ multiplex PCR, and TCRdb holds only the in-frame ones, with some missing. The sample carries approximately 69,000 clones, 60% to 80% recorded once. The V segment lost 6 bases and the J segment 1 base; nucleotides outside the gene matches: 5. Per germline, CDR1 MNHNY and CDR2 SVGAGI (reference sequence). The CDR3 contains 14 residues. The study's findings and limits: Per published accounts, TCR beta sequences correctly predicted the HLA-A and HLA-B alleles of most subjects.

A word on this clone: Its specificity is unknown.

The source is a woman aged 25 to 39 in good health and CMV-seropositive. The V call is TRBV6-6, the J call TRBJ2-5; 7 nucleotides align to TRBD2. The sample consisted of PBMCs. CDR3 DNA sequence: TGTGCCAGCAGACCTAGCGGATTCCAAGAGACCCAGTACTTC. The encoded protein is CASRPSGFQETQYF.